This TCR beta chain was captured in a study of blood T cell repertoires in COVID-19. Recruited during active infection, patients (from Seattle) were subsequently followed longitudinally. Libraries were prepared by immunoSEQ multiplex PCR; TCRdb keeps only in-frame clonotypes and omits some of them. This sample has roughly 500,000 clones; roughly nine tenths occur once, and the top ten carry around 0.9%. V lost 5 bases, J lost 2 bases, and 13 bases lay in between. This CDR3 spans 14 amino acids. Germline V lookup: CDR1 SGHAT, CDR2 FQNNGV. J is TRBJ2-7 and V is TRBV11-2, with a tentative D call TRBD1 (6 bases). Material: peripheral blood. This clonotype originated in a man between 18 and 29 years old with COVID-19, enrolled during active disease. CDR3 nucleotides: TGTGCCAGCAGCCCGGGACACAAGACCTACGAGCAGTACTTC. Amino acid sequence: CASSPGHKTYEQYF.